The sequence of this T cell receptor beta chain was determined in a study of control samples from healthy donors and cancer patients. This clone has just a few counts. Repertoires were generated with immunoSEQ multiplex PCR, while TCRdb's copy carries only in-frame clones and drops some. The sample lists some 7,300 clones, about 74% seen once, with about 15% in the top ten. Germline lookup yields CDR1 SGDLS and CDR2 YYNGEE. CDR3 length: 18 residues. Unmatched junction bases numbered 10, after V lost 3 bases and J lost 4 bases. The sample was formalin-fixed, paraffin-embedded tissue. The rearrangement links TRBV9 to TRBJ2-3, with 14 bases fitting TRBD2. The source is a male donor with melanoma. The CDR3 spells CASSAAAPGLAGADTQYF. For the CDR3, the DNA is TGTGCCAGCAGCGCAGCGGCACCGGGACTAGCGGGGGCAGATACGCAGTATTTT.